This T cell receptor beta chain was found in a study of glioma-infiltrating T cells after dendritic cell vaccination. Study-wide context: Between about 2003 and 2012, patients got autologous tumor lysate-pulsed dendritic cell vaccines. Study-level findings and limits: No direct clonality-survival link was found; a diverse polyclonal response may matter.

The protocol was immunoSEQ multiplex PCR, while the TCRdb copy is restricted to in-frame clones and leaves out a portion. This table has about 82,000 clones, roughly 89% appearing once. As to this clone: Its antigen is not identified.

The germline V and J ends were trimmed by 2 bases and 2 bases, with 9 bases remaining between them. This CDR3 has 13 amino acids. The germline V gene has CDR1 GTSNPN and CDR2 SVGIG (reference sequence). None of the glioblastoma patients had an isocitrate dehydrogenase mutation. The V gene is TRBV30, the J gene TRBJ1-1, with D perhaps TRBD1 (5 bases). This TCR derives from a human donor with glioblastoma. Sequencing was performed on blood, taken before dendritic cell vaccination. The CDR3 region is CAWSPRENTEAFF. DNA of the CDR3: TGTGCCTGGAGTCCCAGGGAAAACACTGAAGCTTTCTTT.